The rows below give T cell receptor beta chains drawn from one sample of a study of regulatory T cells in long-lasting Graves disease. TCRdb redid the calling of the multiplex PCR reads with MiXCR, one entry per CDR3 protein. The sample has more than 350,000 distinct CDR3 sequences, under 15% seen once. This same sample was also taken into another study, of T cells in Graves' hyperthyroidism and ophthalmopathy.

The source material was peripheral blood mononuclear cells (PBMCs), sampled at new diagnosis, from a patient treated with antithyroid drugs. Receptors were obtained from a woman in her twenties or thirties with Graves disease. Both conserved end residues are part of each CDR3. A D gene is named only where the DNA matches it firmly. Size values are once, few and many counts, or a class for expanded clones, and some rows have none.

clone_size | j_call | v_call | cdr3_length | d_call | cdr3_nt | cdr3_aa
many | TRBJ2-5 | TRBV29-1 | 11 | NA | TGCAGCGTGGGGGACTACAGGGCCCAGTACTTC | CSVGDYRAQYF
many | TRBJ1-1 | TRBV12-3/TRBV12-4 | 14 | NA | TGTGCCAGCAGTTTAAGGGGGATGGACACTGAAGCTTTCTTT | CASSLRGMDTEAFF
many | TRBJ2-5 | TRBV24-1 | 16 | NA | TGTGCCACCAGTGACCCCTCCTCGACGCGCCAAGAGACCCAGTACTTC | CATSDPSSTRQETQYF
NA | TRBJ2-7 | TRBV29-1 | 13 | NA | TGCAGCGCCGACGCTTCCAATTCCTACGAGCAGTACTTC | CSADASNSYEQYF
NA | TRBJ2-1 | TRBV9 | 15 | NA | TGTGCCAGCAGCCCCAGACTCGTCTCCTACAATGAGCAGTTCTTC | CASSPRLVSYNEQFF
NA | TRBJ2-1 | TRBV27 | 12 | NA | TGTGCCAGCAGAGGCCTATCTCCCGAGCAGTTCTTC | CASRGLSPEQFF
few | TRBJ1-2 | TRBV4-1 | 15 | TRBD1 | TGCGCCAGCAGCCAAGTAGGGGACAGGCGCTATGGCTACACCTTC | CASSQVGDRRYGYTF
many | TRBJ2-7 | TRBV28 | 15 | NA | TGTGCCAGCAGCAGACCAGGGACCGCCTCCTACGAGCAGTACTTC | CASSRPGTASYEQYF
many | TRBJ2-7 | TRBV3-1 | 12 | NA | TGTGCCAGCAGCCAAAATTCCTACGAGCAGTACTTC | CASSQNSYEQYF
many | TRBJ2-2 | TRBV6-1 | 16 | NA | TGTGCCAGCGCCCCCATTCGGAAAACAAACACCGGGGAGCTGTTTTTT | CASAPIRKTNTGELFF
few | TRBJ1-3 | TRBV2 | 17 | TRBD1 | TGTGCCAGCAGTGAGTTGGACAGGGGGCACTCTGGAAACACCATATATTTT | CASSELDRGHSGNTIYF
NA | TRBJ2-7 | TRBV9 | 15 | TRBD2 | TGTGCCAGCAGCGTAGGCGGGAGTGGCTCCTACGAGCAGTACTTC | CASSVGGSGSYEQYF
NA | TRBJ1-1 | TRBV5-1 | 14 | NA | TGCGCCAGCAGCGTACGAGAGCAGGGAACTGAAGCTTTCTTT | CASSVREQGTEAFF
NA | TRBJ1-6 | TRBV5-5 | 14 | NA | TGTGCCAGCAGCTTGCGGTTGGGGGACTCACCCCTCCACTTT | CASSLRLGDSPLHF
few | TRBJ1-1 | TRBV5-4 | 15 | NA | TGTGCCAGCAGCTTGGATTTGCAGCAGAGGACTGAAGCTTTCTTT | CASSLDLQQRTEAFF
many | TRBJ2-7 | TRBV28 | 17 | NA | TGTGCCAGCAGCTTGGGGGGGGGGGGGCCCCAGAGATTGGAGCAGTACTTC | CASSLGGGGPQRLEQYF
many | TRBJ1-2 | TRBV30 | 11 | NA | TGTGCCTGGGGGGCTAACTATGGCTACACCTTC | CAWGANYGYTF
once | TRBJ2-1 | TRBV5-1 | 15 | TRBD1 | TGTGCCAGCAGCTGGGGACAGGGTGAGGGCAATGAGCAGTTCTTC | CASSWGQGEGNEQFF
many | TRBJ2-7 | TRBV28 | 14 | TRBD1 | TGTGCCAGCAGCTTTGGGACAGGGGCCTACGAGCAGTACTTC | CASSFGTGAYEQYF
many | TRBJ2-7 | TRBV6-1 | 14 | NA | TGTGCCAGCAGTGAGGCCGGGGGAGGGGGTAAGCAGTACTTC | CASSEAGGGGKQYF
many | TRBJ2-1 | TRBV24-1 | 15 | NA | TGTGCCACCAGTGATTCCCTAAGACTGGACAATGAGCAGTTCTTC | CATSDSLRLDNEQFF
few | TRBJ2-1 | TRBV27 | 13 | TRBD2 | TGTGCCAGCAGTCCGCATACCGGGACTAGGCAGTTCTTC | CASSPHTGTRQFF
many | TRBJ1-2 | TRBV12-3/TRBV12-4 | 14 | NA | TGTGCCAGCAGTCTCCTAGGTAGTGACTATGGCTACACCTTC | CASSLLGSDYGYTF
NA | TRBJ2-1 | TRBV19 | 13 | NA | TGTGCCAGTAGTAAGGGCTCCTACAATGAGCAGTTCTTC | CASSKGSYNEQFF
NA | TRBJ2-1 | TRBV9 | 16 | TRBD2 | TGTGCCAGCAGCGTAGGAGCGGGGACTTCCTACAATGAGCAGTTCTTC | CASSVGAGTSYNEQFF
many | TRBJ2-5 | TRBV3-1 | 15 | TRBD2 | TGTGCCAGCAGCCAAGCGGGGGGAGGGCTTGGGACCCAGTACTTC | CASSQAGGGLGTQYF
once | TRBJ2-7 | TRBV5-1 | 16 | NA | TGCGCCAGCAGCATTTCCGGGTTCCCTGGGGCCTACGAGCAGTACTTC | CASSISGFPGAYEQYF
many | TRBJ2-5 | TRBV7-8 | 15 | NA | TGTGCCAGCAGCTTACTGGGTATGGGAGGAGAGACCCAGTACTTC | CASSLLGMGGETQYF